These 23 T cell receptor beta chains originate from one sample sequenced in a study of PD-L1 blockade in urothelial cancer. Method: immunoSEQ multiplex PCR; TCRdb's copy keeps in-frame clones and lacks some. The sample lists some 100,000 clones; roughly nine tenths were seen once. Sample: PBMCs, taken around atezolizumab (anti-PD-L1) treatment. The receptors here all came from an elderly woman with urothelial cancer.

This chain joins TRBV11-3 and TRBJ2-7, with TRBD1 as a possible D gene (5 bases). Germline loops: CDR1 SGHNT, CDR2 YENEEA. The CDR3 extends over 14 amino acids. V lost 1 base and J lost 0, with 7 bases in between. The CDR3 DNA reads TGTGCCAGCAGCTTAGCTCAGGGCTCCTACGAGCAGTACTTC. Protein product: CASSLAQGSYEQYF.

The rearrangement uses TRBV30 and TRBJ1-1; 10 bases map to TRBD1. With 3 bases clipped from V and 1 base from J, the junction kept 2 bases outside the gene matches. From germline, CDR1 is GTSNPN and CDR2 SVGIG (reference sequence). This CDR3 has 14 amino acids. The CDR3 sequence: CAWRGDRGNTEAFF. The CDR3 nucleotides are TGTGCCTGGAGGGGGGACAGGGGGAACACTGAAGCTTTCTTT.

This chain uses TRBV27 with TRBJ2-4, with 8 bases fitting TRBD2. The CDR3 runs to 19 residues. In germline, CDR1 is MNHEY, CDR2 SMNVEV (reference sequence). Trimming cost V 3 bases and J 5 bases; bases outside gene matches: 18. The CDR3 loop is CASSFARTSNDSEENIQYF. The CDR3 coding sequence is TGTGCCAGCAGTTTTGCGAGGACTAGCAACGACTCCGAGGAAAACATTCAGTACTTC.

Only one count was recorded for this clone. This sequence joins TRBV7-2 and TRBJ2-3, with 10 nucleotides matching TRBD1. This CDR3 region has 13 residues. The V segment lost 10 bases and the J segment 4 bases; nucleotides outside the gene matches: 5. CDR1 and CDR2 from the germline V gene are SGHTA and FQGNSA. CDR3 nucleotide sequence: TGTGCCACGGAGACAGGGGGCGCAGATACGCAGTATTTT. Translating gives CATETGGADTQYF.

The rearrangement uses TRBV28 and TRBJ1-5; D remains ambiguous. The length of the CDR3 is 13 residues. The ends were cut back, 5 bases at V and 6 bases at J, with 11 bases in the middle. CDR1 is MDHEN and CDR2 is SYDVKM in the germline V gene. CDR3 DNA sequence: TGTGCCAGCAGTATACCAACTTTTCAGCCCCAGCATTTT. Its translation: CASSIPTFQPQHF.

The rearrangement joins TRBV19 to TRBJ1-5; D is ambiguous. V was trimmed by 6 bases and J by 5 bases, leaving 8 bases between them. Germline V CDR1 and CDR2: LNHDA, SQIVND (reference sequence). The CDR3 runs 12 residues. CDR3 residues: CASSPYDQPQHF. CDR3 nucleotide sequence: TGTGCCAGTAGCCCCTATGATCAGCCCCAGCATTTT. Full variable domain (outside the CDR3, taken from reference TRBV19 and TRBJ1-5): DGGITQSPKYLFRKEGQNVTLSCEQNLNHDAMYWYRQDPGQGLRLIYYSQIVNDFQKGDIAEGYSVSREKKESFPLTVTSAQKNPTAFYLCASSPYDQPQHFGDGTRLSIL.

The chain joins TRBV10-3 to TRBJ2-2; no clear D gene. CDR1 is ENHRY and CDR2 is SYGVKD in the germline V gene. The CDR3 spans 11 residues. Trimming pared 6 bases from V and 10 bases from J, leaving 9 bases between. The DNA for the CDR3 is TGTGCCATCAGGAGGCCCGAGGAGCTGTTTTTT. It translates to CAIRRPEELFF.

The rearrangement uses TRBV14 and TRBJ2-5, with a possible D match to TRBD1 (7 bases). Trimming left V 1 base short and J 2 bases short, with 14 bases between. This CDR3 is 16 amino acids long. Per germline, CDR1 SGHDN and CDR2 FVKESK. For the CDR3, the DNA is TGTGCCAGCAGCCAAGGGAGGGGGCTGGGGCAAGAGACCCAGTACTTC. It translates to CASSQGRGLGQETQYF.

The gene calls are TRBV4-1 and TRBJ1-3; the D is unclear. The CDR3 contains 15 residues. Per germline, CDR1 MGHRA and CDR2 YSYEKL. Between the trimmed V and J ends, which lost 1 base and 0 bases, there was a span of 7 bases. CDR3 sequence: CASSQGVTSGNTIYF. Here the CDR3 DNA reads TGCGCCAGCAGCCAAGGAGTTACCTCTGGAAACACCATATATTTT.

DNA of the CDR3: TGTGCCAGCGGACAGGACTACAATCAGCCCCAGCATTTT. Encoded protein: CASGQDYNQPQHF. V is TRBV2 and J is TRBJ1-5, with 7 nucleotides matching TRBD1. This CDR3 has 13 residues. From germline, CDR1 is SNHLY and CDR2 FYNNEI. V lost 8 bases and J lost 3; bases outside the gene matches: 4.

The V gene is TRBV4-2, the J gene TRBJ2-1, with TRBD1 matching 7 bases. The germline V gene encodes CDR1 LGHNA and CDR2 YNFKEQ. J lost 5 bases, V lost 1 base, and 8 bases had no gene match. This CDR3 is 16 amino acids long. DNA of the CDR3: TGTGCCAGCAGCCAAGCGACAGGGAAGAGGGACAATGAGCAGTTCTTC. It is translated as CASSQATGKRDNEQFF.

V gene TRBV4-1 combines with J gene TRBJ1-1; 7 nucleotides agree with TRBD1. V shed 6 bases, J shed 8 bases, and the junction held 6 bases outside the gene matches. The germline V gene has CDR1 MGHRA and CDR2 YSYEKL. CDR3 length: 12 residues. CDR3 nucleotides: TGCGCCAGCAGACAGGGGCCAGGCGAAGCTTTCTTT. It translates to CASRQGPGEAFF.

The gene calls are TRBV18 and TRBJ2-7; TRBD1 is a possible D gene (6 bases). Germline V gene data show CDR1 as KGHSH and CDR2 as LQKENI. The CDR3 consists of 15 residues. Trimming removed 0 bases from V and 1 base from J, with 10 bases in between. CDR3 loop: CASSPPTGQSYEQYF. The CDR3 bases are TGTGCCAGCTCACCACCTACAGGACAGTCCTACGAGCAGTACTTC.

V and J are TRBV7-9 and TRBJ1-2; 7 bases fit TRBD1. J lost 4 bases, V lost 5 bases, and 4 bases had no gene match. Germline V gives CDR1 SEHNR, CDR2 FQNEAQ (reference sequence). The CDR3 is 13 amino acids. The DNA of the CDR3 is TGTGCCAGCAGCCCGGGACAGTTCTATGGCTACACCTTC. Its protein product is CASSPGQFYGYTF.

The chain uses TRBV11-2 and TRBJ1-5; weak D call: TRBD1 (6 bases). Trimming took off 5 bases at V and 7 bases at J, with 15 bases between the two ends. The CDR3 is 14 residues long. The germline CDR1 and CDR2 sequences are SGHAT and FQNNGV. CDR3 sequence (DNA): TGTGCCAGCAGCCGCGACGTGACAGGACAGCCCCAGCATTTT. Its translation is CASSRDVTGQPQHF.

The chain uses TRBV4-2 and TRBJ2-2; D unclear. The CDR3 sequence is 16 residues long. From germline, CDR1 is LGHNA and CDR2 YNFKEQ. V shed 0 bases and J shed 1 base, with 9 bases lying between them. CDR3 region: CASSQDRRGNTGELFF. The CDR3 DNA reads TGTGCCAGCAGCCAAGATAGGCGAGGGAACACCGGGGAGCTGTTTTTT.

V usage is TRBV12-5 and J usage is TRBJ2-7, with 8 positions matching TRBD1. The junction had 7 bases not matched to a gene; V was cut back by 7 bases and J by 2 bases. The CDR3 is 14 amino acids. From germline, CDR1 is LGHNT and CDR2 FRNRAP. Here the CDR3 reads CASAPGTGAYEQYF. The CDR3 nucleotides read TGTGCTAGTGCGCCTGGGACAGGAGCCTACGAGCAGTACTTC. The full variable domain, in which reference TRBV12-5 and TRBJ2-7 provide the parts outside the CDR3, is DARVTQTPRHKVTEMGQEVTMRCQPILGHNTVFWYRQTMMQGLELLAYFRNRAPLDDSGMPKDRFSAEMPDATLATLKIQPSEPRDSAVYFCASAPGTGAYEQYFGPGTRLTVT.

The chain joins TRBV27 to TRBJ1-5; D ambiguous. The CDR3 consists of 14 residues. The germline V gene has CDR1 MNHEY and CDR2 SMNVEV (reference sequence). V was cut by 2 bases and J by 2 bases, with 7 bases left in between. Here the CDR3 DNA reads TGTGCCAGCAGTTTAGGGCAGGGCAATCAGCCCCAGCATTTT. Encoded protein: CASSLGQGNQPQHF.

The chain carries TRBV7-2 and TRBJ2-7; TRBD2 agrees at 11 bases. J gave up 4 bases and V 5 bases, and 7 bases lay outside the gene matches. Germline V gene sequence: CDR1 SGHTA, CDR2 FQGNSA. The CDR3 sequence is 15 residues long. This CDR3 is CASSVVAGGVYEQYF. In nucleotides, the CDR3 is TGTGCCAGCAGCGTCGTAGCGGGAGGGGTTTACGAGCAGTACTTC.

In this sample, this clone turned up once. The chain links TRBV28 to TRBJ2-3, with TRBD2 matching 11 bases. V dropped 6 bases and J dropped 3; count of bases not matched to a gene: 14. The germline V gene has CDR1 MDHEN and CDR2 SYDVKM. This CDR3 spans 18 amino acids. The CDR3 sequence is CASSPSHSGRALTDTQYF. The CDR3 region has the DNA TGTGCCAGCAGCCCATCTCATAGCGGGAGGGCCTTAACAGATACGCAGTATTTT. Looking up the rest from reference TRBV28 and TRBJ2-3 gives the full variable domain: DVKVTQSSRYLVKRTGEKVFLECVQDMDHENMFWYRQDPGLGLRLIYFSYDVKMKEKGDIPEGYSVSREKKERFSLILESASTNQTSMYLCASSPSHSGRALTDTQYFGPGTRLTVL.

The J gene is TRBJ2-7, the V gene TRBV18; D unclear. The germline V gene encodes CDR1 KGHSH and CDR2 LQKENI. There are 16 residues in the CDR3. V shed 0 bases and J shed 2 bases, with 14 bases lying between them. The CDR3, as DNA: TGTGCCAGCTCACCACCGGGCAGGTCTACCCCCTACGAGCAGTACTTC. Translation gives CASSPPGRSTPYEQYF.

This chain links TRBV9 with TRBJ1-4; 10 nucleotides align to TRBD1. CDR3 length: 18 amino acids. Trimming at V came to 3 bases and at J to 6 bases, leaving 14 bases not matched to a gene. Germline V gives CDR1 SGDLS, CDR2 YYNGEE. The CDR3 here is CASSEDRDRGGTYEKLFF. CDR3 in DNA: TGTGCCAGCAGCGAGGACAGGGACAGGGGTGGAACATATGAAAAACTGTTTTTT.

This chain connects TRBV9 to TRBJ2-1; 8 bases are a match to TRBD2. CDR1 is SGDLS, CDR2 YYNGEE, per germline. The CDR3 length is 17 residues. V dropped 3 bases and J dropped 8; count of bases not matched to a gene: 16. Here the CDR3 reads CASSAGNLAGREDEQFF. Here the CDR3 DNA reads TGTGCCAGCAGCGCCGGGAATTTAGCGGGGAGGGAAGATGAGCAGTTCTTC. Filled out from reference TRBV9 and TRBJ2-1, the complete variable domain reads DSGVTQTPKHLITATGQRVTLRCSPRSGDLSVYWYQQSLDQGLQFLIQYYNGEERAKGNILERFSAQQFPDLHSELNLSSLELGDSALYFCASSAGNLAGREDEQFFGPGTRLTVL.